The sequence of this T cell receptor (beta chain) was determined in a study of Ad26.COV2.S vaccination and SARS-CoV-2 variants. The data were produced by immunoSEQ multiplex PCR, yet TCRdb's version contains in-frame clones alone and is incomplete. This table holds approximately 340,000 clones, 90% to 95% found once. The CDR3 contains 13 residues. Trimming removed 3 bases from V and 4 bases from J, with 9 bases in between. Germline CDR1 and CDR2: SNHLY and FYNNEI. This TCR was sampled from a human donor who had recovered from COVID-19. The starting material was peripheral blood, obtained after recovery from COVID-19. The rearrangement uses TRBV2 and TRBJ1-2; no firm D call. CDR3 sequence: CASSDQVIYGYTF. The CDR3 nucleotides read TGTGCCAGCAGTGATCAGGTTATCTATGGCTACACCTTC.